This TCR beta chain was recovered during a study of T cell responses to AZD1222 COVID-19 vaccine. Study-level information: Researchers grouped second doses given at about 4 or about 12 weeks into one pool. General study results and limits: Donors skewed white British and female; clonal diversity was possibly underestimated.

Sequencing used immunoSEQ multiplex PCR; TCRdb keeps in-frame clones, though not all of them. Of over 130,000 clones in the sample, approximately 92% were seen once. Remarks on this clone: Its target is unknown.

The CDR3 has 13 amino acids. Trimming left V 7 bases short and J 10 bases short, with 17 bases between. Germline values: CDR1 SNHLY, CDR2 FYNNEI. The sample here was peripheral blood, taken on day 0 of AZD1222 vaccination. The origin of this receptor is an adult in good health. The rearrangement joins TRBV2 to TRBJ2-1, with D perhaps given as TRBD1 or TRBD2 (5 bases each). The CDR3 sequence is CASTYSRDREQFF. The CDR3 coding sequence is TGTGCCAGCACCTACAGCCGGGACCGGGAGCAGTTCTTC.